A single sample gave rise to the 7 T cell receptor beta chains below, sequenced in a study of blood T cells in healthy people across ages. The second PCR ran about 6 to 12 cycles with a sample-barcoded 5' primer and J-beta primers. TCRdb itself ran the 5' RACE reads through MiXCR, one entry per CDR3 protein. This table has approximately 800,000 distinct CDR3 sequences, roughly 25% appearing once. These records were also assigned to another study, of T cells of mothers and their children.

The sequencing sample was made of blood. These receptors originate from a boy aged 5-17 years in good health.

Only a few counts were recorded for this clonotype. V and J are TRBV5-1 and TRBJ2-4; a possible D gene is TRBD1 (5 bases). CDR1 is SGHRS, CDR2 YFSETQ, per germline. Trimming removed 1 base from V and 2 bases from J, with 13 bases in between. CDR3 length: 16 residues. The CDR3 here is CASSLFLGPSKNIQYF. CDR3 DNA sequence: TGCGCCAGCAGCTTGTTTCTGGGGCCATCCAAAAACATTCAGTACTTC.

This clonotype was recorded a few times. V is TRBV12-3 or TRBV12-4 and J is TRBJ2-1; no definite D call. The J call is doubtful: the DNA matches TRBJ2-7 better. This CDR3 has 13 residues. This CDR3 reads CASSLSQLNEQYF. The DNA for the CDR3 is TGTGCCAGCAGTTTGAGTCAGCTTAACGAGCAGTACTTC.

This clonotype occurred a few times. The chain recombines TRBV15 with TRBJ2-7; 9 bases agree with TRBD1. CDR1 and CDR2 from the germline V gene are LNHNV and YYDKDF (reference sequence). V shed 2 bases and J 3 bases; nucleotides not matched to a gene: 8. The CDR3 length is 16 residues. The CDR3 spells CATSRTGTGKIYEQYF. Written as DNA, the CDR3 is TGTGCCACCAGCAGAACCGGGACAGGGAAAATCTACGAGCAGTACTTC.

This clonotype was seen many times. The genes are TRBV6-5 and TRBJ2-5; D uncertain. CDR3 length: 12 amino acids. Per the germline V gene, CDR1 is MNHEY and CDR2 is SVGAGI. Trimming removed 8 bases from V and 5 bases from J, with 12 bases in between. The chain's CDR3 is CASSRVGETQYF. CDR3 bases: TGTGCCAGCTCACGGGTCGGGGAGACCCAGTACTTC.

Turning to this clonotype: A much larger clone is a single base away; this may be a read error. This chain joins TRBV12-3 or TRBV12-4 and TRBJ1-1; 8 bases are shared with TRBD1. The CDR3 has 14 residues. The trim removed 8 bases at V and 10 bases at J, leaving 15 bases unmatched. The DNA for the CDR3 is TGTGCCAGCGGTACGGGACAGGTGTCCCTTGGAGCTTTCTTT. This gives the protein CASGTGQVSLGAFF.

This clonotype was seen only a few times. The V and J genes are TRBV6-2 or TRBV6-3 and TRBJ2-5, with TRBD2 matching 11 bases. The DNA end lines up better with TRBJ2-7; the J call may be wrong. The CDR3 length is 19 residues. From germline, CDR1 is MNHEY and CDR2 SVGEGT. This CDR3 reads CASSYSRTSGLIGSYEQYF. Here the CDR3 DNA reads TGTGCCAGCAGTTACTCACGGACTAGCGGGTTGATCGGCTCCTACGAGCAGTACTTC.

This clonotype was detected only a few times. The J gene is TRBJ2-6, the V gene TRBV9, with D perhaps being TRBD1 or TRBD2 (5 bases each). Germline V gene sequence: CDR1 SGDLS, CDR2 YYNGEE. V lost 0 bases and J 4 bases, leaving 17 bases between the germline ends. The CDR3 totals 18 residues. The CDR3 region is CASSVDQGPIVGANVLTF. CDR3 in DNA: TGTGCCAGCAGCGTAGATCAGGGACCAATCGTCGGGGCCAACGTCCTGACTTTC.